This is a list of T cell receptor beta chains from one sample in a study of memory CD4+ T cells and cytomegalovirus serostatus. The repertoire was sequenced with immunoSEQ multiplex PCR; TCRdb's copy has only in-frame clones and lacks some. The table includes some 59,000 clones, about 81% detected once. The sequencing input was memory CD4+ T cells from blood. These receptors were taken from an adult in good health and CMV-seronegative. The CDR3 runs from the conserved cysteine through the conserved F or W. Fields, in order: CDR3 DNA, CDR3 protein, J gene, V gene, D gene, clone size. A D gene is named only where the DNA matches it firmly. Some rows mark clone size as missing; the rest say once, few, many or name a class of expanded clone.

TGTGCCAGCTCACCAGGAAGTACCTACGAGCAGTACTTC,CASSPGSTYEQYF,TRBJ2-7,TRBV18,-,-
TGTGCCATCCGGTGGGGGACGCTTGAAGCTTTCTTT,CAIRWGTLEAFF,TRBJ1-1,TRBV6-4,-,-
TGTGCCAGCAGTTGGACAGGGAGGAACTATGGCTACACCTTC,CASSWTGRNYGYTF,TRBJ1-2,TRBV6-5,TRBD1,-
TGTGCCAGCAGCTTAACCAGGTCCGACTCCTACGAGCAGTACTTC,CASSLTRSDSYEQYF,TRBJ2-7,TRBV5-6,-,few
TGTGCCAGCAGAGGGAGGGGAAATAATTCACCCCTCCACTTT,CASRGRGNNSPLHF,TRBJ1-6,TRBV6-1,-,few
TGCGCCAGCAGCCACGACAGCGGGAGTGGGGAGCAGTTCTTC,CASSHDSGSGEQFF,TRBJ2-1,TRBV5-1,TRBD2,-
TGTGCCAGCAGCCTGATGAGGGACAGCTACGAGCAGTACTTC,CASSLMRDSYEQYF,TRBJ2-7,TRBV7-8,TRBD1,-
TGCGCCAGCTTGATTCGTCATCAGGCAGGTAATCAGCCCCAGCATTTT,CASLIRHQAGNQPQHF,TRBJ1-5,TRBV4-1,-,-
TGTGCCAGCAGCTTAGCAGGGGGACGGGAAGAGACCCAGTACTTC,CASSLAGGREETQYF,TRBJ2-5,TRBV7-6,-,-
TGTGCCAGCAGTTCGGGGGAGGGCACTGAAGCTTTCTTT,CASSSGEGTEAFF,TRBJ1-1,TRBV6-5,-,-
TGCGCCAGCAGCTTGAGCTCTAGCGGTAGCACAGATACGCAGTATTTT,CASSLSSSGSTDTQYF,TRBJ2-3,TRBV5-1,TRBD2,-
TGTGCCAGCAGGGAAAGACTAGCGGGAGCCTACAATGAGCAGTTCTTC,CASRERLAGAYNEQFF,TRBJ2-1,TRBV2,TRBD2,-
TGTGCCAGCAGTACGATAGCGGGAGCAGATACGCAGTATTTT,CASSTIAGADTQYF,TRBJ2-3,TRBV28,TRBD2,few
TGTGCCAGTAGAAGGGGGGGCTATGGCTACACCTTC,CASRRGGYGYTF,TRBJ1-2,TRBV19,-,-
TGTGCCAGCAGTGAACCCGGGACAGGGCAAGAGACCCAGTACTTC,CASSEPGTGQETQYF,TRBJ2-5,TRBV6-1,TRBD1,-
TGCGCCAGCAGCCAAGGACAGGGGGCCTATGGCTACACCTTC,CASSQGQGAYGYTF,TRBJ1-2,TRBV4-1,TRBD1,once
TGTGCCAGCAGCTTGTTCAGCGCTGGAAACACCATATATTTT,CASSLFSAGNTIYF,TRBJ1-3,TRBV5-6,-,-
TGCGCCAGCAGCCAAGACAGGGTATTTGGGAACACTGAAGCTTTCTTT,CASSQDRVFGNTEAFF,TRBJ1-1,TRBV4-1,-,few
TGTGCCAGCAGCGTAGAGGAGGGGCAGCCCCAGCATTTT,CASSVEEGQPQHF,TRBJ1-5,TRBV9,-,-
TGTGCCAGCAGCTTAGATAGCCCAGATACGCAGTATTTT,CASSLDSPDTQYF,TRBJ2-3,TRBV11-3,-,once
TGTGCCAGTAGTAGGGGTACCTACAATGAGCAGTTCTTC,CASSRGTYNEQFF,TRBJ2-1,TRBV19,-,-
TGCGCCAGCAGCTTGGAGGGAGGAGGCACCGGGGAGCTGTTTTTT,CASSLEGGGTGELFF,TRBJ2-2,TRBV5-1,-,few
TGTGCCAGCTCTCCTCGGATGCGGGGGCACAATGAGCAGTTCTTC,CASSPRMRGHNEQFF,TRBJ2-1,TRBV18,-,once
TGTGCCTGGAGTGTACTAGGGGGGGGGACCCTGGGCTTATCCAAAAACATTCAGTACTTC,CAWSVLGGGTLGLSKNIQYF,TRBJ2-4,TRBV30,-,-
TGCGCCAGCAGCCAAGTTGCTGGGGGTGGGGGCACAGATACGCAGTATTTT,CASSQVAGGGGTDTQYF,TRBJ2-3,TRBV4-1,-,-
TGCGCCAGCAGTAGGGACAGGGGACTAACCGGGGAGCTGTTTTTT,CASSRDRGLTGELFF,TRBJ2-2,TRBV10-1,TRBD1,-
TGCGCCAGCAGCTCTGACAGGGATGGGCTGTATAATTCACCCCTCCACTTT,CASSSDRDGLYNSPLHF,TRBJ1-6,TRBV5-1,TRBD1,-
TGCGCCAGCAGCCCATGGGTGCAGGGGGGGCCGTTAGCCAAAAACATTCAGTACTTC,CASSPWVQGGPLAKNIQYF,TRBJ2-4,TRBV5-1,-,-
TGCGCCAGCAGCCAAGTGATCTGGGACAGGAAGGCGGGTGAGCAGTTCTTC,CASSQVIWDRKAGEQFF,TRBJ2-1,TRBV4-1,TRBD1,-
-,CASSQAYFGAGELFF,TRBJ2-2,TRBV14,-,-
TGTGCCAGCAGCGCCCCCGGGACCGGGGAGCAGTACTTC,CASSAPGTGEQYF,TRBJ2-7,TRBV9,-,-
TGTGCCAGCAGTTTATCTGGGAGCTCCTATAATTCACCCCTCCACTTT,CASSLSGSSYNSPLHF,TRBJ1-6,TRBV27,-,-
TGCAGCGTCCGAAGGGGGGGCATCGATTCACCCCTCCACTTT,CSVRRGGIDSPLHF,TRBJ1-6,TRBV29-1,-,few
TGTGCCAGCAGTGCTGGCGGGGGAGGCACAGATACGCAGTATTTT,CASSAGGGGTDTQYF,TRBJ2-3,TRBV6-1,TRBD2,-
TGTGCCTGGAGTCAAAACTACAATGAGCAGTTCTTC,CAWSQNYNEQFF,TRBJ2-1,TRBV30,-,-
TGCGCCAGCAGCCAACCGGGACAGGGGACCTACGAGCAGTACTTC,CASSQPGQGTYEQYF,TRBJ2-7,TRBV4-1,TRBD1,-
TGTGCCTGGAGTTTTCTGCGAAGCGCCGGGAGTCAAGCTGAAAAACTGTTTTTT,CAWSFLRSAGSQAEKLFF,TRBJ1-4,TRBV30,-,-
TGTGCCAGCAGTTACAGGTCCCGGGGCTACGAGCAGTACTTC,CASSYRSRGYEQYF,TRBJ2-7,TRBV6-6,-,-
TGTGCCAGCAGCTCGACCGGGACTAGCGGGCCCACAGATACGCAGTATTTT,CASSSTGTSGPTDTQYF,TRBJ2-3,TRBV7-9,TRBD2,-
TGCGCCAGCAGCCGCACACCGGAGGGGGCTTTACCCGAGCAGTACTTC,CASSRTPEGALPEQYF,TRBJ2-7,TRBV4-1,-,-
TGCGCCAGCAGCTTGGGGGGGTACAATGAGCAGTTCTTC,CASSLGGYNEQFF,TRBJ2-1,TRBV5-1,-,-
TGTGCCAGCAGCCGGACAGGGGGCGATACTGGAAACACCATATATTTT,CASSRTGGDTGNTIYF,TRBJ1-3,TRBV2,TRBD1,-
TGTGCCAGCTCGTCGGACAGGGGCACTGAAGCTTTCTTT,CASSSDRGTEAFF,TRBJ1-1,TRBV18,TRBD1,-
TGTGCCAGCAGGGTACAGGGTGGCAATCAGCCCCAGCATTTT,CASRVQGGNQPQHF,TRBJ1-5,TRBV6-1,-,-
TGTGCCACCAGCAGATCCGTAACGAATCTAGCCAAAAACATTCAGTACTTC,CATSRSVTNLAKNIQYF,TRBJ2-4,TRBV15,-,-
TGCGCCAGCAGCCAATGGGAGAACGCTTCACCCCTCCACTTT,CASSQWENASPLHF,TRBJ1-6,TRBV4-1,-,-
TGTGCCAGTAGTATAGCTCACAGGGGGCTGGAGCAGTACTTC,CASSIAHRGLEQYF,TRBJ2-7,TRBV19,TRBD1,-
TGTGCCAGCAGCTTTAGAACCTTCGGGACGGGTAACACCGGGGAGCTGTTTTTT,CASSFRTFGTGNTGELFF,TRBJ2-2,TRBV11-2,-,-
TGTGCCAGCAGTGCCCTCGTGCCACCCCAGCATTTT,CASSALVPPQHF,TRBJ1-5,TRBV6-1,-,-
TGTGCCACCCCAACAGGGGCCTATGGCTACACCTTC,CATPTGAYGYTF,TRBJ1-2,TRBV2,TRBD1,-
TGTGCCAGTAGACCTCAACAGGGGGCAGGCAATCAGCCCCAGCATTTT,CASRPQQGAGNQPQHF,TRBJ1-5,TRBV19,TRBD1,-
TGTGCCAGCAGTGATCGGTCAGGAGCTTTCTTT,CASSDRSGAFF,TRBJ1-1,TRBV6-1,-,-
TGTGCCAGCAGTTTAGCGTTGATCGGTCGAGGGTACACTGAAGCTTTCTTT,CASSLALIGRGYTEAFF,TRBJ1-1,TRBV28,-,-